This T cell receptor beta chain was obtained from a study of T-cell memory formation after mild COVID-19. The CDR3 loop spans 16 amino acids. The ends were cut back, 2 bases at V and 4 bases at J, with 19 bases in the middle. Germline CDR1 reads SGHRS; CDR2 reads YFSETQ. Via MiXCR, TCRdb re-called the 5' RACE reads, giving one row per CDR3 protein. This table has roughly 410,000 distinct CDR3 sequences, around 24% appearing once. This rearrangement joins TRBV5-1 to TRBJ2-7; D might be TRBD1 (6 bases). The source is an adult woman who had mild COVID-19 (a few samples of this study predate the infection). Cell type and time point are not known. The sample consisted of PBMCs or a T cell subset sorted from them (not recorded which). As DNA, the CDR3 is TGCGCCAGCAGCTTCAGAGCGGCAGGGGACGTTTACGAGCAGTACTTC. Its translation: CASSFRAAGDVYEQYF.